A single sample is the source of the 6 T cell receptor beta chains below, sequenced in a study of T-cell memory formation after mild COVID-19. TCRdb recomputed calls from the 5' RACE reads with MiXCR, one row per CDR3 protein. The profile shows approximately 400,000 distinct CDR3 sequences, roughly 26% of them singletons. The material sequenced was PBMCs or a T cell subset sorted from them (not recorded which). Every receptor here comes from an adult woman who had mild COVID-19 (a few samples of this study predate the infection). Cell type and time point are not known.

This clonotype was detected a few times. The V gene is TRBV12-3 or TRBV12-4, the J gene TRBJ1-1; no clear D gene. The V end lost 5 bases, the J end lost 6 bases, and 16 bases lay between the germline ends. The length of the CDR3 is 14 residues. The CDR3, as DNA: TGTGCCAGCAGTCCCCACGAGGTAGAAGCTGAAGCTTTCTTT. Its protein product is CASSPHEVEAEAFF.

The chain is built from TRBV24-1 and TRBJ2-2; TRBD2 matches at 7 bases. The V gene's germline CDR1 is KGHDR and CDR2 SFDVKD. This CDR3 is built from 15 residues. The V and J ends lost 5 bases and 6 bases, in that order; junction bases with no gene match: 8. CDR3 sequence reads: CATSVGGSGAGELFF. The CDR3, as DNA: TGTGCCACCAGTGTGGGCGGGAGTGGCGCCGGGGAGCTGTTTTTT.

This chain uses TRBV11-1 with TRBJ2-7; no clear D. This CDR3 is built from 15 residues. CDR1 is SGHAT, CDR2 FQDESV, per germline (reference sequence). Trimming stripped 1 base from V and 2 bases from J, with 12 bases between. This chain's CDR3 is CASSLGAATTYEQYF. CDR3 in DNA: TGTGCCAGCAGCTTAGGGGCGGCCACCACCTACGAGCAGTACTTC.

The chain uses TRBV18 and TRBJ1-1; possibly TRBD1 for D (5 bases). The CDR3 covers 15 residues. V was clipped by 1 base and J by 2 bases, with 11 bases between them. CDR1 is KGHSH, CDR2 LQKENI, per germline. CDR3 in amino acids: CASSPRDGLNTEAFF. DNA for the CDR3: TGTGCCAGCTCACCACGGGACGGACTTAACACTGAAGCTTTCTTT.

J is TRBJ1-6 and V is TRBV9; 9 bases align to TRBD1. This CDR3 spans 17 amino acids. The germline gives CDR1 SGDLS, CDR2 YYNGEE. Trimming cost V 5 bases and J 8 bases; bases outside gene matches: 14. Here the CDR3 DNA reads TGTGCCAGCAGACGAGGGGGGACAGGGAGTGTTTATTCACCCCTCCACTTT. Encoded protein: CASRRGGTGSVYSPLHF.

The chain couples TRBV5-6 to TRBJ2-1, with TRBD2 matching over 8 bases. Per germline, CDR1 SGHDT and CDR2 YYEEEE. The length of the CDR3 is 13 residues. V gave up 4 bases and J gave up 8 bases; unmatched junction bases: 5. CDR3 sequence: CASSTPGGDEQFF. CDR3 DNA sequence: TGTGCCAGCAGCACTCCCGGGGGGGATGAGCAGTTCTTC. The full variable domain, completed using reference TRBV5-6 and TRBJ2-1, is DAGVTQSPTHLIKTRGQQVTLRCSPKSGHDTVSWYQQALGQGPQFIFQYYEEEERQRGNFPDRFSGHQFPNYSSELNVNALLLGDSALYLCASSTPGGDEQFFGPGTRLTVL.